This T cell receptor (beta chain) was identified in a study of T cells in Graves' hyperthyroidism and ophthalmopathy. Researchers amplified the TCR beta CDR3 regions from RNA transcripts. TCR CDR3 regions were first amplified by RT-PCR with HTBI primers. TCRdb processed the multiplex PCR reads anew with MiXCR; each CDR3 protein has one entry. Here the sample spans about 350,000 distinct CDR3 sequences, 17% being singletons. Trimming left V 3 bases short and J 4 bases short, with 13 bases between. The CDR3 runs 14 residues. The V gene's germline CDR1 is DFQATT and CDR2 SNEGSKA (reference sequence). This sequence was found in a woman aged 25 to 39 with Graves' hyperthyroidism that later progressed to Graves' ophthalmopathy. The sequenced sample consisted of blood. The chain uses TRBV20-1 and TRBJ1-5, with D tentatively TRBD1 (5 bases). Here the CDR3 DNA reads TGCAGTGCTAGGGCAAGCAGGGTGAATCAGCCCCAGCATTTT. It translates to CSARASRVNQPQHF.